This TCR beta chain was documented in a study of yellow fever vaccine responses in identical twins. General study results and limits: Twin vaccine T cell responses reportedly seemed partly convergent, partly personalized.

Each CDR3 protein is one row after TCRdb ran MiXCR on the RT-PCR reads. This table has 1,500 to 2,000 distinct CDR3 sequences, about four fifths appearing once. On this clonotype itself: Its antigen is still unknown.

This CDR3 is built from 12 residues. V lost 2 bases and J 8 bases, leaving 7 bases between the germline ends. CDR1 is SGHNT and CDR2 is YENEEA in the germline V gene. This sequence joins TRBV11-3 and TRBJ2-1; no reliable D call. The receptor comes from a female donor who received the yellow fever vaccine. The sequencing used T cells from blood (PBMCs), unsorted or a sorted subset (not recorded which), collected before or after yellow fever vaccination (not recorded which). CDR3 coding DNA: TGTGCCAGCAGCTTACTAGTCCATGAGCAGTTCTTC. This sequence encodes CASSLLVHEQFF. The whole variable domain, filled in from reference TRBV11-3 and TRBJ2-1, reads EAGVVQSPRYKIIEKKQPVAFWCNPISGHNTLYWYLQNLGQGPELLIRYENEEAVDDSQLPKDRFSAERLKGVDSTLKIQPAELGDSAVYLCASSLLVHEQFFGPGTRLTVL.